In this sample, the clone carrying this T cell receptor (beta chain) turned up a few times. The data stem from a study of blood T cell repertoires in COVID-19. The overall study: Nucleic acid was either cDNA or gDNA, and it came from T cells, B-cell-depleted T cells, or PBMCs.

Per the original methods: Reference gene primers were amplified, and this amplification served to estimate nucleated cell counts. Generated by immunoSEQ multiplex PCR, the TCRdb table keeps only in-frame clones and is missing some. D and trimming were read from the DNA, whereas the V and J calls and clone size are those reported in that table. The sample lists some 97,000 clones, approximately 80% seen once, with roughly 29% in the top ten. This receptor was taken from a man aged 70-80 years with active or convalescent COVID-19. Specimen: peripheral blood.

CDR3 residues: CASSSDSYQPQHF. CDR3 in DNA: TGTGCCAGCAGTTCCGACAGTTATCAGCCCCAGCATTTT. The J gene is TRBJ1-5, the V gene TRBV6-5; the D gene is possibly TRBD1 (5 bases). This CDR3 has 13 amino acids. Trimming removed 4 bases from V and 5 bases from J, with 9 bases in between. The germline gives CDR1 MNHEY, CDR2 SVGAGI.